This T cell receptor beta chain came from a study of blood T cell repertoires in COVID-19. Study-wide background: From the United States, Italy and Spain came samples of acute and convalescent COVID-19. Sample material is recorded as cDNA or gDNA derived from T cells, B-cell-depleted T cells, or PBMCs.

In the source study's methods: Amplification from reference gene primers served as the basis for estimated nucleated cell counts. This table comes from immunoSEQ multiplex PCR, and its TCRdb copy is limited to in-frame clones, with some not included. V and J calls plus clone size are reproduced from that table; the DNA served to infer D and trimming. The data contain about 93,000 clones, about 77% of them seen just once; the ten biggest clones take up about 16%. Trimming cost V 7 bases and J 0 bases, with 10 bases left between them. CDR3 length equals 14 residues. In germline, CDR1 is MDHEN, CDR2 SYDVKM. This clone turned up a few times.

This rearrangement joins TRBV28 to TRBJ1-5; D is unclear. The sequence derives from a human donor in a cohort sampled during active COVID-19. Sequenced input: peripheral blood. CDR3 sequence (DNA): TGTGCCAGCATGGGAGGACCTAGCAATCAGCCCCAGCATTTT. As protein: CASMGGPSNQPQHF.